This TCR beta chain comes out of a study of beta chain features in type 1 diabetes. Across the study: Sorted cells, some 98,000,000 in number, were examined across all samples. Study-wide points: The question of HLA type influencing TCRB rearrangement was one that remained unresolved here. Insertions at VDJ junctions were less frequent in type 1 diabetes patients. These patients also deleted more nucleotides at the same junctions.

Reverse transcribing all isolated RNA meant expressed TCRB transcripts were sequenced. Profiling relied on immunoSEQ multiplex PCR, and the TCRdb table lists in-frame clones only, not all of them. The table has 240,000 or so clones, roughly 70% seen once. Purities in excess of 95% were seen in all sorted populations. The sample holds a few counts of this clone. Its target is not known. CDR3 length: 15 residues. Per the germline V gene, CDR1 is KGHSH and CDR2 is LQKENI. V dropped 6 bases and J dropped 4; count of bases not matched to a gene: 11. Sequenced sample: naive CD4+ T cells from blood. The receptor was isolated from a man younger than 45 in good health. The chain uses TRBV18 and TRBJ1-2, with 7 bases that match TRBD1. Here the CDR3 reads CASSQTGTDLYGYTF. The CDR3, as DNA: TGTGCCAGCTCCCAGACCGGGACAGACCTCTATGGCTACACCTTC.